These T cell receptor beta chains were read from a single sample in a study of cytomegalovirus exposure and HLA in healthy donors. Using immunoSEQ multiplex PCR, the repertoire was profiled, and TCRdb retains in-frame clones only, with some absent. This sample carries 100,000 to 150,000 clones, over 75% of them seen once, and the ten largest clones take about 13%. Material for sequencing was PBMCs. Source of these receptors: a woman between 40 and 55 years old in good health and CMV-seropositive. Both conserved end residues are part of each CDR3. Some rows have no size entry. The others give once, few or many, or a class for an expanded clone.

v_call	j_call	clone_size	cdr3_aa
TRBV11-2	TRBJ2-2	NA	CASSLGTGNTGELFF
TRBV28	TRBJ2-7	NA	CASSLRTGLGEQYF
TRBV4-1	TRBJ1-3	NA	CASSQDWWQLSGNTIYF
TRBV2	TRBJ2-7	few	CDSSASYEQYF
TRBV2	TRBJ1-1	NA	CASSEGDRGTFF
TRBV7-8	TRBJ2-7	NA	CASSLGKTTEQYF
TRBV5-1	TRBJ2-7	NA	CASSLVGTGVREQYF
TRBV5-1	TRBJ1-3	NA	CASSHNRDPGNTIYF
TRBV18	TRBJ2-3	NA	CASSPRDRVIATQYF
TRBV16	TRBJ1-2	NA	CASNFRRKADYTF
TRBV11-2	TRBJ1-2	NA	CASSLVFRAGYTF
TRBV4-2	TRBJ2-2	few	CASSQRGSGGTGELFF
TRBV9	TRBJ2-1	NA	CASSGGLAADEQFF
TRBV4-1	TRBJ1-2	many	CASSQANRGVHGYTF
TRBV14	TRBJ2-7	NA	CASSQEGPTPAYEQYF
TRBV28	TRBJ2-7	NA	CASSLSKAGSFEQYF
TRBV29-1	TRBJ2-2	NA	CSVSDSFPGELFF
TRBV9	TRBJ2-1	NA	CASNLGQGISSEQFF
TRBV2	TRBJ1-5	NA	CASSRQGRSNQPQHF
TRBV4-1	TRBJ2-3	NA	CASSPRGASTSTDTQYF
TRBV4-1	TRBJ1-4	NA	CASSQDAGGWGEKLFF
TRBV27	TRBJ2-1	NA	CASSPWGGYYNEQFF
TRBV7-2	TRBJ1-2	NA	CASSKTRGYGYTF
TRBV20-1	TRBJ1-1	NA	CSAEMREAFF
TRBV28	TRBJ2-2	NA	CASSQNGQGARGELFF
TRBV5-4	TRBJ2-3	NA	CASRGIAGGVTDTQYF
TRBV29-1	TRBJ2-7	NA	CSVRTGSYEQYF
TRBV5-1	TRBJ2-7	NA	CASSFLAGTSGREQYF
TRBV5-5	TRBJ2-3	NA	CASSLGGREADTQYF
TRBV7-9	TRBJ1-1	NA	CASSPNVGTGAEAFF
TRBV6-1	TRBJ2-7	NA	CASSEVGTGIYEQYF
TRBV7-9	TRBJ2-6	NA	CASSFLVSGANVLTF
TRBV7-9	TRBJ2-4	NA	CASSLGHRQAKNIQYF
TRBV30	TRBJ2-1	NA	CAWSRGARTDEQFF
TRBV19	TRBJ1-2	NA	CASSGDYGYTF
TRBV9	TRBJ2-7	once	CASSPLGGVSYEQYF
TRBV27	TRBJ1-2	NA	CASSPRQGGYGYTF
TRBV5-8	TRBJ1-1	NA	CASSWRDSTNTEAFF
TRBV7-6	TRBJ2-1	NA	CASSQTGGSYNEQFF
TRBV6-1	TRBJ2-1	NA	CASSEFSGRGYNERFF
TRBV19	TRBJ2-7	NA	CASSRDSLYEQYF
TRBV7-9	TRBJ2-2	NA	CASSLAGAETGELFF
TRBV5-1	TRBJ2-5	NA	CASSFDIETQYF
TRBV30	TRBJ1-3	NA	CAWTRGGNSGNTIYF
TRBV10-1	TRBJ1-1	NA	CASSDSTGGPGNTEAFF